What follows are 23 T cell receptor beta chains derived from one specimen sequenced in a study of blood T cell repertoires in COVID-19. Clones were sequenced by immunoSEQ multiplex PCR, and TCRdb holds only the in-frame ones, with some missing. The table has some 17,000 clones, approximately 90% seen once. Sequencing input: peripheral blood. The receptors stem from a man between 50 and 59 years old with active COVID-19.

The chain joins TRBV9 to TRBJ1-1; D is unclear. The CDR3 consists of 14 residues. Germline V CDR1 and CDR2: SGDLS, YYNGEE. Trimming shortened V by 0 bases and J by 4 bases, and 10 bases separated the two germline ends. For the CDR3, the DNA is TGTGCCAGCAGCGTAGAGAGTCTCCCCACTGAAGCTTTCTTT. It codes for CASSVESLPTEAFF.

This clone was counted between two and nine times. The V and J genes are TRBV9 and TRBJ2-3, with D possibly TRBD2 on 5 matching bases. CDR3 size: 14 residues. V dropped 5 bases and J dropped 3 bases, with 13 bases sitting between them. Germline CDR1 SGDLS, CDR2 YYNGEE. The CDR3 spells CASSTGGRTDTQYF. As DNA, the CDR3 is TGTGCCAGCAGTACCGGCGGGCGGACAGATACGCAGTATTTT.

The chain combines TRBV7-3 with TRBJ2-1; 8 bases align to TRBD1. V was pared by 5 bases and J by 8 bases, with 11 bases of the junction left unmatched. CDR1 is SGHTA and CDR2 is FQGTGA in the germline V gene. The CDR3 extends over 15 amino acids. The CDR3 reads CASSQIQGALDEQFF. CDR3 in DNA: TGTGCCAGCAGCCAAATCCAGGGGGCTTTGGATGAGCAGTTCTTC.

The rearrangement uses TRBV19 and TRBJ2-2; D uncertain. The CDR3 runs to 13 residues. Trimming cost V 3 bases and J 8 bases, with 10 bases left between them. Germline loops: CDR1 LNHDA, CDR2 SQIVND (reference sequence). CDR3 amino acids: CASSIERRGELFF. CDR3 coding DNA: TGTGCCAGTAGTATTGAGAGGCGGGGGGAGCTGTTTTTT.

V usage is TRBV5-1 and J usage is TRBJ2-3; TRBD1 matches 12 bases. After removal of 4 bases from V and 0 bases from J, the junction contained 3 bases not matched to a gene. This CDR3 spans 16 amino acids. Germline V gene sequence: CDR1 SGHRS, CDR2 YFSETQ. The CDR3 DNA follows: TGCGCCAGCAGCCAGGGACAGGGGGCTAGCACAGATACGCAGTATTTT. Translated: CASSQGQGASTDTQYF.

This clone has more than one count but fewer than ten. The V and J genes are TRBV3-1 (or the pseudogene TRBV3-2) and TRBJ2-2; no reliable D call. Trimming cost V 1 base and J 3 bases, with 6 bases left between them. Germline V CDR1 and CDR2: LGHDT, YNNKEL (reference sequence). This CDR3 spans 14 amino acids. The CDR3 sequence: CASSQAPDTGELFF. In nucleotides, the CDR3 is TGTGCCAGCAGCCAAGCCCCTGACACCGGGGAGCTGTTTTTT.

The chain joins TRBV27 to TRBJ1-1; D gene uncertain. CDR3 length: 13 amino acids. CDR1 is MNHEY, CDR2 SMNVEV, per germline (reference sequence). Trimming pared 3 bases from V and 3 bases from J, leaving 8 bases between. The DNA of the CDR3 is TGTGCCAGCAGTTTCACCGAGGACACTGAAGCTTTCTTT. Its protein product is CASSFTEDTEAFF.

The genes are TRBV28 and TRBJ1-2, with 7 bases that match TRBD1. This CDR3 region has 14 residues. Germline V gene lookup returns CDR1 MDHEN and CDR2 SYDVKM. Trimming took 5 bases from V and 4 from J; bases not matched to a gene: 7. CDR3 sequence reads: CASSSLQGTYGYTF. The CDR3 DNA reads as TGTGCCAGCAGTAGTCTACAGGGGACCTATGGCTACACCTTC.

V is TRBV3-1 (or the pseudogene TRBV3-2) and J is TRBJ2-5; D gene ambiguous. With 4 bases removed from V and 2 bases from J, the gap between germline ends came to 8 bases. CDR1 and CDR2 (germline): LGHDT, YNNKEL (reference sequence). CDR3 length: 13 residues. CDR3 sequence (DNA): TGTGCCAGCAGCCCCACCACTCAAGAGACCCAGTACTTC. Its translation is CASSPTTQETQYF.

This chain links TRBV5-6 with TRBJ2-7, with 8 bases fitting TRBD1. V shed 4 bases, J shed 6 bases, and the junction held 6 bases outside the gene matches. The CDR3 runs to 13 residues. CDR1 and CDR2 from the germline V gene are SGHDT and YYEEEE. For the CDR3, the DNA is TGTGCCAGCAGCCCGCAGGGGGCGGTCGAGCAGTACTTC. This sequence encodes CASSPQGAVEQYF.

The V gene is TRBV29-1, the J gene TRBJ1-1; weak D call: TRBD1 (6 bases). The germline V gene encodes CDR1 SQVTM and CDR2 ANQGSEA. V dropped 6 bases and J dropped 2 bases, with 13 bases sitting between them. This CDR3 spans 13 amino acids. The CDR3 is CSVGTTPNTEAFF. In DNA, the CDR3 is TGCAGCGTAGGGACAACACCCAACACTGAAGCTTTCTTT.

This chain uses TRBV3-1 (or the pseudogene TRBV3-2) with TRBJ1-1; weak D call: TRBD1 (6 bases). Trimming removed 5 bases at V and 7 bases at J, with 11 bases between. CDR3 length: 12 amino acids. Per germline, CDR1 LGHDT and CDR2 YNNKEL (reference sequence). Here the CDR3 DNA reads TGTGCCAGCAGCGGGGGGGCAGGTGAAGCTTTCTTT. Its protein is CASSGGAGEAFF.

The J gene is TRBJ2-1, the V gene TRBV11-2; 13 bases fit TRBD2. The trim removed 5 bases at V and 11 bases at J, leaving 6 bases unmatched. Germline CDR1 reads SGHAT; CDR2 reads FQNNGV. The CDR3 runs 14 residues. CDR3 bases: TGTGCCAGCAGCCTCGGGACTAGCGGGGAGAAGCAGTTCTTC. It is translated as CASSLGTSGEKQFF.

This sequence joins TRBV28 and TRBJ2-1; 7 nucleotides align to TRBD1. Germline CDR1 MDHEN, CDR2 SYDVKM. The CDR3 loop spans 13 amino acids. Trimming at V came to 9 bases and at J to 2 bases, leaving 4 bases not matched to a gene. The CDR3 DNA is TGTGCCAGTACGACAGGGACCTACAATGAGCAGTTCTTC. This gives the protein CASTTGTYNEQFF.

J is TRBJ2-7 and V is TRBV3-1 (or the pseudogene TRBV3-2); TRBD1 agrees at 8 bases. The CDR3 is 14 residues long. Germline values: CDR1 LGHDT, CDR2 YNNKEL (reference sequence). With 4 bases clipped from V and 1 base from J, the junction kept 3 bases outside the gene matches. The CDR3 spells CASSLWDRSYEQYF. For the CDR3, the DNA is TGTGCCAGCAGCCTATGGGACAGGTCCTACGAGCAGTACTTC.

V gene TRBV7-3 combines with J gene TRBJ2-3; 7 bases match TRBD1. CDR3 size: 14 residues. Per germline, CDR1 SGHTA and CDR2 FQGTGA. V was clipped by 6 bases and J by 6 bases; unmatched bases: 9. CDR3 DNA: TGTGCCAGCAGACGCGGAACAGGGGCGGATACGCAGTATTTT. This encodes CASRRGTGADTQYF.

The chain uses TRBV9 and TRBJ2-2; unclear D gene. Between the trimmed V and J ends, which lost 3 bases and 0 bases, there was a span of 12 bases. Germline CDR1 is SGDLS and CDR2 is YYNGEE. CDR3 length equals 16 residues. CDR3 protein: CASSARFVSNTGELFF. CDR3 nucleotide sequence: TGTGCCAGCAGCGCGCGGTTCGTCTCGAACACCGGGGAGCTGTTTTTT.

This chain links TRBV5-1 with TRBJ2-7; 9 nucleotides agree with TRBD1. There are 15 residues in the CDR3. The V gene's germline CDR1 is SGHRS and CDR2 YFSETQ. Germline trimming cut 4 bases from V and 2 bases from J; bases unmatched to any gene: 7. The CDR3 DNA is TGCGCCAGCAGCCTTTCCGGGACAGGGACCTACGAGCAGTACTTC. Translated, it gives CASSLSGTGTYEQYF.

The genes are TRBV7-8 and TRBJ2-1; tentatively, D is TRBD1 (6 bases). With 5 bases removed from V and 1 base from J, the gap between germline ends came to 12 bases. Per the germline V gene, CDR1 is SGHVS and CDR2 is FQNEAQ. The CDR3 has 15 residues. CDR3 protein: CASSQYRVSYNEQFF. In DNA form, the CDR3 reads TGTGCCAGCAGCCAATACAGGGTTTCCTACAATGAGCAGTTCTTC.

The chain's CDR3 is CASSQATGEETQYF. CDR3 in DNA: TGCGCCAGCAGCCAAGCGACAGGGGAAGAGACCCAGTACTTC. The chain carries TRBV4-1 and TRBJ2-5, with 8 bases identical to TRBD1. Germline lookup yields CDR1 MGHRA and CDR2 YSYEKL. The length of the CDR3 is 14 residues. V dropped 1 base and J dropped 3; count of bases not matched to a gene: 1.

The V gene is TRBV7-2, the J gene TRBJ1-2; D uncertain. Trimming shortened V by 5 bases and J by 4 bases, and 23 bases separated the two germline ends. This CDR3 spans 17 amino acids. The germline gives CDR1 SGHTA, CDR2 FQGNSA. The CDR3 region is CASSTIVASRAIYGYTF. DNA for the CDR3: TGTGCCAGCAGCACGATAGTAGCTTCGCGGGCGATCTATGGCTACACCTTC.

The V gene is TRBV6-2 or TRBV6-3, the J gene TRBJ1-2; no definite D call. CDR1 is MNHEY, CDR2 SVGEGT, per germline. The germline V and J ends were trimmed by 0 bases and 8 bases, with 13 bases remaining between them. The CDR3 runs 14 residues. The CDR3 spells CASSYSDGARGYTF. CDR3 in DNA: TGTGCCAGCAGTTACTCCGACGGTGCTAGAGGCTACACCTTC.

The V gene is TRBV7-9, the J gene TRBJ1-6, with 8 bases aligning to TRBD1. V shed 1 base and J 10 bases; nucleotides not matched to a gene: 6. Germline V gene data show CDR1 as SEHNR and CDR2 as FQNEAQ (reference sequence). The CDR3 runs 15 residues. CDR3: CASSLDGQGESPLHF. The DNA for the CDR3 is TGTGCCAGCAGCTTAGATGGACAGGGCGAATCACCCCTCCACTTT.